This T cell receptor (beta chain) was captured in a study of shared clonotypes between healthy human individuals. Study-wide background: Aged between 18 and 49, the donors were a couple of women and a few men.

Findings and limits, study-wide: Naive subsets typically showed greater estimated richness than memory subsets.

Note on this clone: What it binds is unknown.

Profiled with immunoSEQ multiplex PCR; TCRdb holds only in-frame clones, not every one. Of 850,000 to 1,200,000 clones listed, about 75% were seen once; the top ten hold over 1.3%. Germline CDR1 and CDR2: SGDLS and YYNGEE. V gave up 4 bases and J gave up 3 bases; unmatched junction bases: 3. This CDR3 comprises 15 residues. This chain joins TRBV9 and TRBJ2-1; TRBD2 aligns across 11 bases. Sequencing used memory CD4+ T cells sorted from blood. The subset: CD45RA-negative fraction. The sequence derives from a young man in good health. The CDR3 DNA follows: TGTGCCAGCAGCCAGACTAGCGGGATCTACAATGAGCAGTTCTTC. This encodes CASSQTSGIYNEQFF.